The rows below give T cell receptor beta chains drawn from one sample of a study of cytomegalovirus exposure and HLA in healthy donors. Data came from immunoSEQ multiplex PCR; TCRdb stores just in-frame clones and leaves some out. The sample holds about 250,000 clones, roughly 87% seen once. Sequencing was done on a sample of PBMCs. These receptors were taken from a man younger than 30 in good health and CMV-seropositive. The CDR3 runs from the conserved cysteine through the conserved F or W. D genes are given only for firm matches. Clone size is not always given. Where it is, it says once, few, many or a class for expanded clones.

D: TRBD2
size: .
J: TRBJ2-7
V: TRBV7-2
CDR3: CASSLEREGLEYEQYF
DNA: TGTGCCAGCAGCTTAGAGCGGGAGGGCCTTGAGTACGAGCAGTACTTC

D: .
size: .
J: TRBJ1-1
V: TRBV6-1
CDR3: CASSESLGRTEAFF
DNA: TGTGCCAGCAGTGAGAGCCTAGGGAGGACTGAAGCTTTCTTT

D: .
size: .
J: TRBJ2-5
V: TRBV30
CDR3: CAPQRERVETQYF
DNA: TGTGCCCCTCAGAGGGAACGGGTAGAGACCCAGTACTTC

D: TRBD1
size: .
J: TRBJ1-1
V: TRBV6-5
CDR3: CASSYNGQGRDTEAFF
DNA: TGTGCCAGCAGTTACAATGGACAGGGGAGGGACACTGAAGCTTTCTTT

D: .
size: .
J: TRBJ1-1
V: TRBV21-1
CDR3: CASIRGTGRNTEAFF
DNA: TGTGCCAGCATCAGGGGGACAGGCCGGAACACTGAAGCTTTCTTT

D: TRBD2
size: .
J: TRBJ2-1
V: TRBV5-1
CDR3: CASSAGLAAYNEQFF
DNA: TGCGCCAGCAGCGCCGGACTAGCGGCCTACAATGAGCAGTTCTTC

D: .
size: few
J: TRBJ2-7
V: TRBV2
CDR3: CASSPGRQGFYEQYF
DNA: TGTGCCAGCAGTCCCGGACGCCAGGGGTTCTACGAGCAGTACTTC

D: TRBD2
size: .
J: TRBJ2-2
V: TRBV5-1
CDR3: CASSAGTRFPGELFF
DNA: TGCGCCAGCAGCGCCGGGACTAGATTTCCCGGGGAGCTGTTTTTT

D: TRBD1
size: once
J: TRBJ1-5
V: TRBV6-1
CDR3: CASRLGQGYQPQHF
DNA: TGTGCCAGCAGGCTGGGACAGGGATATCAGCCCCAGCATTTT

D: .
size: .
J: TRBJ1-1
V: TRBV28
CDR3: CASSLIRGRGLSF
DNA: TGTGCCAGCAGTTTGATCCGGGGGCGCGGCCTCAGTTTT

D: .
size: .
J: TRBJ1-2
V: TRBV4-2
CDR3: CASSQDQGTTDYGYTF
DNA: TGTGCCAGCAGCCAAGATCAGGGGACGACTGACTATGGCTACACCTTC

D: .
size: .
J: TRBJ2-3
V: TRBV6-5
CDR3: CASSPGGADTQYF
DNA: TGTGCCAGCAGTCCCGGGGGCGCAGATACGCAGTATTTT

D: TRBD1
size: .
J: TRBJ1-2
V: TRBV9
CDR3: CASSVASTGGTIYGYTF
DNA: TGTGCCAGCAGCGTAGCTTCGACAGGGGGTACCATCTATGGCTACACCTTC

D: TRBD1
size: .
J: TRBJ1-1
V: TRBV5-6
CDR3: CASSLGGTVNTEAFF
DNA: TGTGCCAGCAGCTTGGGGGGGACAGTGAACACTGAAGCTTTCTTT

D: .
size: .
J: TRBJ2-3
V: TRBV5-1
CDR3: CASSLGQGTSTDTQYF
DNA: TGCGCCAGCAGCTTGGGTCAGGGGACTAGCACAGATACGCAGTATTTT

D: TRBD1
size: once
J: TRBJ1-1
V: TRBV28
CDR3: CASSTGDYGEAFF
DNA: TGTGCCAGCAGTACAGGGGATTACGGTGAAGCTTTCTTT

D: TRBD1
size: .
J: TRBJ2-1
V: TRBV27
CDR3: CASSITGGLYNEQFF
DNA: TGTGCCAGCAGTATAACAGGGGGTTTGTACAATGAGCAGTTCTTC

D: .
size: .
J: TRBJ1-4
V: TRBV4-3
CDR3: CASSQFSASDEKLFF
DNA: TGCGCCAGCAGCCAATTTTCCGCCTCTGATGAAAAACTGTTTTTT

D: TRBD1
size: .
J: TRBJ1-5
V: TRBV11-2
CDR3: CASSLDLAGQNQPQHF
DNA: TGTGCCAGCAGCTTAGATCTCGCGGGACAGAATCAGCCCCAGCATTTT

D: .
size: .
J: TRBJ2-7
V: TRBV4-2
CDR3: CASSQDLHSSYEQYF
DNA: TGTGCCAGCAGCCAAGATCTTCACAGTTCCTACGAGCAGTACTTC

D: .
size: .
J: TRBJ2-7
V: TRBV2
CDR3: CASSATGVYEQYF
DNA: TGTGCCAGCAGTGCGACGGGAGTCTACGAGCAGTACTTC

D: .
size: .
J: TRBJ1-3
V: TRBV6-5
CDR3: CASSTDRNSGNTIYF
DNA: TGTGCCAGCAGCACGGATCGAAACTCTGGAAACACCATATATTTT

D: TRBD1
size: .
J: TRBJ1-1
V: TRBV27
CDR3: CASSHYGTAIEAFF
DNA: TGTGCCAGCAGCCACTACGGGACAGCCATTGAAGCTTTCTTT

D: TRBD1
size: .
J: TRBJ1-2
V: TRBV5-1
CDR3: CASSLAGGFGYTF
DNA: TGCGCCAGCAGCTTGGCAGGGGGCTTTGGCTACACCTTC

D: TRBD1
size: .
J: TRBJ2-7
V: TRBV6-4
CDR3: CASSDSRDRGDEQYF
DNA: TGTGCCAGCAGTGACTCGAGGGACAGGGGGGACGAGCAGTACTTC

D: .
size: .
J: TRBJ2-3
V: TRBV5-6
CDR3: CASSLITDTQYF
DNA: TGTGCCAGCAGCTTGATCACAGATACGCAGTATTTT

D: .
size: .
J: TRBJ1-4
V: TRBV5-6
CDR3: CASSDWLTRKLFF
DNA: TGTGCCAGCAGCGACTGGTTGACTCGAAAACTGTTTTTT

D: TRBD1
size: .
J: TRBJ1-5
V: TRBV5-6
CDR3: CASSEGQGSRNQPQHF
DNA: TGTGCCAGCAGTGAAGGACAGGGGTCACGGAATCAGCCCCAGCATTTT

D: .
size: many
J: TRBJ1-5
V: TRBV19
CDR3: CASSIRGSGNQPQHF
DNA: TGTGCCAGTAGTATTCGGGGGAGCGGCAATCAGCCCCAGCATTTT

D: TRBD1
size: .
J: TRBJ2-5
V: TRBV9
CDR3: CASSKWGQAGGETQYF
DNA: TGTGCCAGCAGTAAATGGGGACAGGCGGGCGGGGAGACCCAGTACTTC

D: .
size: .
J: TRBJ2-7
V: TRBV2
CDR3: CASSPPRNTGTYEQYF
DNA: TGTGCCAGCAGCCCCCCGCGTAATACCGGAACCTACGAGCAGTACTTC

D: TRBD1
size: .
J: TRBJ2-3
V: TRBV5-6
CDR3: CASSQQGADTQYF
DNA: TGTGCCAGCAGCCAACAGGGGGCAGATACGCAGTATTTT

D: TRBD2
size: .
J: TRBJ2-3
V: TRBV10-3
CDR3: CAISESGASGSTDTQYF
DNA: TGTGCCATCAGTGAGTCGGGAGCTAGCGGAAGCACAGATACGCAGTATTTT

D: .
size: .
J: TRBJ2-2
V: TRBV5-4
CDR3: CASSLAGVGTGELFF
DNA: TGTGCCAGCAGCTTGGCGGGAGTAGGGACCGGGGAGCTGTTTTTT

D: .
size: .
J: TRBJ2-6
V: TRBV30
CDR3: CAWSTGANVLTF
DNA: TGTGCCTGGAGTACTGGGGCCAACGTCCTGACTTTC

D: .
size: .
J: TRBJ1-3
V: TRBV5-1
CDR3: CASSSDSGNTIYF
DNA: TGCGCCAGCAGCAGTGACTCTGGAAACACCATATATTTT

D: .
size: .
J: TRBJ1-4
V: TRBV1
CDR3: CTSSQEGEEGEKLFF
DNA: TGCACCAGCAGCCAAGAGGGGGAAGAGGGTGAAAAACTGTTTTTT

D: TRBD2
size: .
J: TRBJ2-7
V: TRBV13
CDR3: CASSFRGSRYEQYF
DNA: TGTGCCAGCAGCTTCCGCGGGAGTCGGTACGAGCAGTACTTC

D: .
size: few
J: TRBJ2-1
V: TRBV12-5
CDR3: CASGWATYNEQFF
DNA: TGTGCTAGTGGATGGGCCACCTACAATGAGCAGTTCTTC

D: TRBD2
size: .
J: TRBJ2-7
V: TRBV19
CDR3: CASSRLAGGGEQYF
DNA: TGTGCCAGTAGTCGTTTAGCGGGAGGCGGCGAGCAGTACTTC

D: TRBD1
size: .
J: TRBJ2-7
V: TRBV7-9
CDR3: CASSSLLTGDWEQYF
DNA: TGTGCCAGCAGCTCCCTCTTGACAGGGGACTGGGAGCAGTACTTC

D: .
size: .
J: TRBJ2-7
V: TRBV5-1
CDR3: CASSLAYQELYEQYF
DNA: TGCGCCAGCAGCTTGGCTTACCAAGAACTCTACGAGCAGTACTTC

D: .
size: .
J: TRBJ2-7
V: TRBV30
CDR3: CAWSSGRSYEQYF
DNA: TGTGCCTGGAGTTCAGGCAGGTCCTACGAGCAGTACTTC

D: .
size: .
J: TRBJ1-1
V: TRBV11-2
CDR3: CASSLGPAEAFF
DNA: TGTGCCAGCAGCCTAGGACCAGCTGAAGCTTTCTTT

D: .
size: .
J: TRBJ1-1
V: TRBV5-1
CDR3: CASSLNTGQNEAFF
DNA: TGCGCCAGCAGCTTAAATACGGGACAAAATGAAGCTTTCTTT

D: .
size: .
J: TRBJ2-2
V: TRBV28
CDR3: CASRADSNTGELFF
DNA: TGTGCCAGCAGGGCAGACTCTAACACCGGGGAGCTGTTTTTT